Detailed here is one T cell receptor (beta chain). These data are taken from a study of patients and donors after allogeneic stem cell transplantation. TCRdb redid the calling of the RT-PCR reads with MiXCR, one entry per CDR3 protein. The sample has about 110,000 distinct CDR3 sequences; roughly 37% are singletons. The CDR3 is 16 residues long. Germline V gene data show CDR1 as MNHNS and CDR2 as SASEGT. The V end lost 6 bases, the J end lost 2 bases, and 20 bases lay between the germline ends. The sequence was collected from a human donor who was either an allogeneic HSCT recipient or a stem cell or donor lymphocyte infusion donor (not recorded which). It is not recorded whose cells these are; they may come from a transplant donor. The sequenced sample consisted of blood, either unsorted or a sorted T cell fraction (not recorded which). This chain connects TRBV6-1 to TRBJ2-7; tentatively, D is TRBD2 (6 bases). For the CDR3, the DNA is TGTGCCAGCAGCCAACGAGACGGGAGAAAACCCTACGAGCAGTACTTC. It yields the protein CASSQRDGRKPYEQYF.